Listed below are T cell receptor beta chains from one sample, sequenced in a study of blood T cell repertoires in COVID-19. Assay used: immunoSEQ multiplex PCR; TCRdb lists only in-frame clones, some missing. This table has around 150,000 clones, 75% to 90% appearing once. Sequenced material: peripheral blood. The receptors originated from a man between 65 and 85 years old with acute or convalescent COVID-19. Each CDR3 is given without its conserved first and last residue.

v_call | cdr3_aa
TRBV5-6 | ASSLPGHRNSPLH
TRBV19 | ASSIAPGLGLASEQY
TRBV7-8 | ASSLDFSGHIPYEQY
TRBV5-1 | ASSLAVLATKETQY
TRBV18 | ASSFTQTGGETQY
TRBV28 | ASSLFSRGGIYEQY
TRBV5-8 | ASSLWDRDYT
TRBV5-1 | ASSTGGSGNTIY
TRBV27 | ASSSGTVSYGYT
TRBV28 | ASSSAGGQGEKLF
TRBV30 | AYNPDGLSSYNSPLH
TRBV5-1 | ASRGSSGFIDTQY
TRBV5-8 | ASPPGRGYSPLH
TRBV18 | ASSPPAVQGEKLF
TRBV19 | ASSILPVAGNIQY
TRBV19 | ATKLAAGPDTPLH
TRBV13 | ASSLPDRGLAGDNEQF
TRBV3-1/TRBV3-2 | ASGQDRDEKLF
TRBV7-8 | ASSPTGGRSYEQY
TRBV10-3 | AISGTGPEGEQY
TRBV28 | ASRLGAGAGYT
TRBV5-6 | ASSLTGTDTQY
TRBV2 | ASRAGGFQETQY
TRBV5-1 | ASSLGTGSTNEQF
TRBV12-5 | ASSPTGAQPEAF
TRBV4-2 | ASSQPSQGGTGELF
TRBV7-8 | ASSPLTGDQPQH
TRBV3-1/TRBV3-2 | ASSQEGRVTDTQY
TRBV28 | ASSLGSGTGRYGYT
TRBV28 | ASSLLWSSYT
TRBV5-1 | ASSLVTGVDTQY
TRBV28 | ASSWDMGDGNTIY
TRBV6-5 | ASSYSSQGHEAF
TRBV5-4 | ASRPALAATSTDTQY
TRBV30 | AWSDGTAYNYGYT
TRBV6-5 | ASRRATNEKLF
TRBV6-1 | ASSEGGIRKRGSSYEQY
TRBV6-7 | ASSYPPGTGIGQPQH
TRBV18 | ASSAASGSQETQY
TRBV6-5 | ASRVAAVPGYT
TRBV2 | ASSGTDPRTEAF
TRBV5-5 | ASSWMTVQETQY
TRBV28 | ASSPPRGLGNTIY
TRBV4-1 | ASSPGHSRNTEAF
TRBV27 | ASSLTGSTQY
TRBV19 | ASSMAGQSNEKLF
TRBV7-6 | ASSPTASGVSTDTQY
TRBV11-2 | ASSHLQGPPRGQY
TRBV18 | ASSPREARLGNEQF
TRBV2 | ASRVDSLTSYEQY
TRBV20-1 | SLARGGGQY
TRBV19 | ASSSLLTGRNTEAF
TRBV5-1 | ASSLDPGGRGEQY